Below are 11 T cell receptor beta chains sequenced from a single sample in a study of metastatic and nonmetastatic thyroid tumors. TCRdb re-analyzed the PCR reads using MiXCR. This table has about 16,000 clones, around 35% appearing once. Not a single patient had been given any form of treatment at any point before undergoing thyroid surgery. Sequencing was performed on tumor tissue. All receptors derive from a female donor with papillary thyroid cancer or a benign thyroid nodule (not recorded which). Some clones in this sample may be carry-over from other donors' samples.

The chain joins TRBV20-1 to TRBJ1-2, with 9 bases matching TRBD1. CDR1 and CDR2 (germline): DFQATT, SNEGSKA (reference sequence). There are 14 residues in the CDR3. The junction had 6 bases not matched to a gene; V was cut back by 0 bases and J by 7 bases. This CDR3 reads CSARDRDRASGYTF. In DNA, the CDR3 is TGCAGTGCTAGAGATCGGGACAGGGCCAGTGGCTACACCTTC.

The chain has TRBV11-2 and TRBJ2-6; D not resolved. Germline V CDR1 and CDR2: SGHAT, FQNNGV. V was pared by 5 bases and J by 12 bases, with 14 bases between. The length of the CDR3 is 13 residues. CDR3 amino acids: CASSLTGPPVLTF. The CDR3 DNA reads TGTGCCAGCAGCCTCACCGGGCCCCCCGTCCTGACTTTC.

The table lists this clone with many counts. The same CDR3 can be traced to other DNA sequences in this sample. For the CDR3, the DNA is TGTGCCAGCAGTCCTGGGACAGGGAGGACAGATACGCAGTATTTT. This codes for CASSPGTGRTDTQYF. This sequence joins TRBV28 and TRBJ2-3; 9 positions agree with TRBD1. Germline V gene data show CDR1 as MDHEN and CDR2 as SYDVKM. The J segment lost 3 bases and the V segment lost 5 bases, leaving 6 bases of the junction unmatched. The CDR3 totals 15 residues.

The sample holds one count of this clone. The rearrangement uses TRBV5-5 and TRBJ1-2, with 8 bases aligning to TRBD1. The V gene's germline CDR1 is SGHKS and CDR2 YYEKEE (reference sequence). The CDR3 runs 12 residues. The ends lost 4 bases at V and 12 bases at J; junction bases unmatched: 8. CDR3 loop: CASSGQGWRNTF. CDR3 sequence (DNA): TGTGCCAGCAGCGGACAGGGTTGGAGGAACACCTTC.

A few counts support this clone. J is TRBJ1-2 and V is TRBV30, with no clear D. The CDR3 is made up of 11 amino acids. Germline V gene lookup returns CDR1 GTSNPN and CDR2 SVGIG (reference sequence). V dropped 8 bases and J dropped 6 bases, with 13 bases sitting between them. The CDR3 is CALRSWHGYTF. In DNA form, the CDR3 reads TGTGCCCTACGGTCGTGGCATGGCTACACCTTC.

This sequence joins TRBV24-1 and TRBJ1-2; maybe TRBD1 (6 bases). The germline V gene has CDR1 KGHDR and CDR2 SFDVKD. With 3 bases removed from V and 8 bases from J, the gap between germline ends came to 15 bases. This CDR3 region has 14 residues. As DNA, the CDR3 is TGTGCCACCAGTGATGCACAGGGTCGCGAGGGCTACACCTTC. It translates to CATSDAQGREGYTF.

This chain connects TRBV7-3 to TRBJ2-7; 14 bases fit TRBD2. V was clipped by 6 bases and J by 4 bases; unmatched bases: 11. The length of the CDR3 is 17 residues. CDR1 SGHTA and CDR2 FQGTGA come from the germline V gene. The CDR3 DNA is TGTGCCAGCAGTCGAACCGGGACTAGCGGGGGCGCGTACGAGCAGTACTTC. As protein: CASSRTGTSGGAYEQYF.

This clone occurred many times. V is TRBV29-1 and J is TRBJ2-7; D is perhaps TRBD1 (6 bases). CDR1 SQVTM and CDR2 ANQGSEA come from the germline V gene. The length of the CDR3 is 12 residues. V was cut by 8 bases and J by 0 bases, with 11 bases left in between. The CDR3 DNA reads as TGCAGCACCAAACAGGGCTCCTACGAGCAGTACTTC. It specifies CSTKQGSYEQYF.

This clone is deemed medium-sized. CDR3 DNA: TGTGCCAGCAAGGCGAGGAACACAGATACGCAGTATTTT. The encoded protein is CASKARNTDTQYF. The chain uses TRBV2 and TRBJ2-3, with no clear D. V was shortened by 7 bases and J by 2 bases, with 10 bases between the two germline ends. This CDR3 is built from 13 residues. Germline CDR1 SNHLY, CDR2 FYNNEI.

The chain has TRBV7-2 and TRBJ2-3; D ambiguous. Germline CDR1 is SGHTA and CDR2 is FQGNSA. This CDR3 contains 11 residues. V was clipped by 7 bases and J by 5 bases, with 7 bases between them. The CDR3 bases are TGTGCCAGCATTTCGGGAGATACGCAGTATTTT. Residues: CASISGDTQYF.

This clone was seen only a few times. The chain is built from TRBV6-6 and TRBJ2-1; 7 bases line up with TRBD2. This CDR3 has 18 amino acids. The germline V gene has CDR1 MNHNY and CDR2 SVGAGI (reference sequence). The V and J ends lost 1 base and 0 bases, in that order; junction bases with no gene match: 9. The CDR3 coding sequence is TGTGCCAGCAGTTACTGGGGGGGAGGAATTGACTCCTACAATGAGCAGTTCTTC. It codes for CASSYWGGGIDSYNEQFF.